What follows are 22 T cell receptor beta chains derived from one specimen sequenced in a study of beta chain features in type 1 diabetes. The study reverse transcribed the entire isolated RNA, so it sequenced expressed TCRB transcripts. The data were produced by immunoSEQ multiplex PCR, yet TCRdb's version contains in-frame clones alone and is incomplete. The sample contains some 270,000 clones, 8% of which appear only once. Source material: central memory CD4+ T cells from blood. These receptors all stem from a woman between 18 and 29 years old in good health.

This clone was counted between two and nine times. The same CDR3 also results from other DNA sequences found in this sample. V and J are TRBV11-2 and TRBJ1-5; D is undetermined. Germline CDR1 and CDR2: SGHAT and FQNNGV. V lost 3 bases and J 3 bases, leaving 6 bases between the germline ends. The CDR3 consists of 13 residues. CDR3 region: CASSLAVNQPQHF. As DNA, the CDR3 is TGTGCCAGCAGCTTGGCGGTCAATCAGCCCCAGCATTTT.

This clone was seen ten or more times. The chain's CDR3 is CASSGGQGENIQYF. DNA of the CDR3: TGCGCCAGCAGCGGGGGACAGGGTGAAAACATTCAGTACTTC. The rearrangement uses TRBV5-1 and TRBJ2-4; 9 bases are a match to TRBD1. CDR3 length: 14 amino acids. Germline values: CDR1 SGHRS, CDR2 YFSETQ. With 4 bases clipped from V and 5 bases from J, the junction kept 4 bases outside the gene matches.

V usage is TRBV18 and J usage is TRBJ2-7; possible D gene TRBD1, 5 bases. The V gene lost 3 bases and the J gene lost 6 bases, with 15 bases spanning the gap. Germline CDR1 reads KGHSH; CDR2 reads LQKENI. This CDR3 is 14 amino acids long. CDR3 sequence: CASSPGPGWSEQYV. In nucleotides, the CDR3 is TGTGCCAGCTCACCGGGGCCGGGTTGGTCCGAGCAGTACGTC.

This clone was detected a few times. This chain's CDR3 is CASSVGTTSSNTF. CDR3 nucleotide sequence: TGCGCCAGCAGCGTCGGGACAACCTCTAGCAACACCTTC. The chain joins TRBV5-1 to TRBJ1-2, with TRBD1 as a possible D gene (6 bases). CDR3 length equals 13 residues. Deletions cut 4 bases from V and 12 bases from J, with 19 bases between. CDR1 and CDR2 from the germline V gene are SGHRS and YFSETQ.

The chain recombines TRBV10-3 with TRBJ2-3, with 11 bases fitting TRBD2. CDR1 is ENHRY and CDR2 is SYGVKD in the germline V gene. V shed 8 bases, J shed 11 bases, and the junction held 12 bases outside the gene matches. This CDR3 region has 14 residues. The CDR3 reads CAIGGGLAGSEQYF. As DNA, the CDR3 is TGTGCCATCGGGGGAGGACTAGCGGGTTCAGAGCAGTATTTT.

This clone showed up just a few times. Other DNA sequences within the sample encode an identical CDR3. The chain couples TRBV7-2 to TRBJ2-5; D ambiguous. V gave up 1 base and J gave up 4 bases, with 4 bases separating them. Germline V lookup: CDR1 SGHTA, CDR2 FQGNSA. The CDR3 extends over 12 amino acids. The CDR3 nucleotides read TGTGCCAGCAGCTTAGACAGAGAGACCCAGTACTTC. It specifies CASSLDRETQYF.

This clone was observed a few times. The chain carries TRBV19 and TRBJ2-1; 9 bases line up with TRBD2. The CDR3 has 16 amino acids. J lost 6 bases, V lost 6 bases, and 12 bases had no gene match. The germline V gene encodes CDR1 LNHDA and CDR2 SQIVND (reference sequence). CDR3: CASRNSGGGRANEQFF. In DNA, the CDR3 is TGTGCCAGTAGAAATTCCGGGGGCGGGAGGGCCAATGAGCAGTTCTTC.

The chain is built from TRBV29-1 and TRBJ1-4; D call uncertain. Germline CDR1 SQVTM, CDR2 ANQGSEA. V was trimmed by 5 bases and J by 5 bases, leaving 12 bases between them. There are 13 residues in the CDR3. The CDR3 is CSVSWTGNEKLFF. CDR3 nucleotides: TGCAGCGTTTCCTGGACGGGAAATGAAAAACTGTTTTTT.

This clone was counted a few times. The chain has TRBV6-1 and TRBJ1-1; unclear D gene. The CDR3 runs to 13 residues. V was pared by 6 bases and J by 0 bases, with 8 bases between. CDR1 is MNHNS and CDR2 is SASEGT in the germline V gene. The DNA for the CDR3 is TGTGCCAGCAGGACCGCAATGAACACTGAAGCTTTCTTT. This gives the protein CASRTAMNTEAFF.

This clone has more than one count but fewer than ten. The DNA of the CDR3 is TGTGCCTGGAGTGACAGGCATGGCTACACCTTC. Translation: CAWSDRHGYTF. J is TRBJ1-2 and V is TRBV30; tentative D call: TRBD1 (5 bases). V was shortened by 1 base and J by 6 bases, with 6 bases between the two germline ends. Germline CDR1 is GTSNPN and CDR2 is SVGIG (reference sequence). This CDR3 has 11 residues.

The sample holds a few counts of this clone. The chain has TRBV9 and TRBJ1-4; D call uncertain. CDR1 is SGDLS, CDR2 YYNGEE, per germline. V lost 3 bases to trimming and J lost 4 bases, with 7 bases between them. The CDR3 is made up of 13 amino acids. The CDR3 sequence is CASSADYNEKLFF. The CDR3, as DNA: TGTGCCAGCAGCGCAGACTATAATGAAAAACTGTTTTTT.

The chain recombines TRBV30 with TRBJ1-3; D is undetermined. Germline assignment: CDR1 GTSNPN and CDR2 SVGIG (reference sequence). This CDR3 has 13 residues. V was cut by 1 base and J by 0 bases, with 4 bases left in between. The CDR3 coding sequence is TGTGCCTGGAGTGGAGCCTCTGGAAACACCATATATTTT. The encoded protein is CAWSGASGNTIYF.

V and J are TRBV21-1 and TRBJ2-4; TRBD2, as called in the table, went unchecked against the DNA. TRBV21-1 is marked as a pseudogene. The CDR3 has 15 amino acids. In nucleotides, the CDR3 is TGTGCCAGCAGCAAAGCACGGGTGGCCAAAAACATTCAGTACTTC. Amino acid sequence: CASSKARVAKNIQYF.

This clone was recorded a few times. The chain is built from TRBV5-4 and TRBJ2-2; the D is unclear. The CDR3 spans 15 residues. Germline V gives CDR1 SGHNT, CDR2 YYREEE (reference sequence). Trimming cost V 0 bases and J 7 bases, with 13 bases left between them. The CDR3 loop reads CASSLAPQNGGELFF. Written as DNA, the CDR3 is TGTGCCAGCAGCTTGGCCCCTCAGAACGGCGGGGAGCTGTTTTTT. Full variable domain (outside the CDR3, taken from reference TRBV5-4 and TRBJ2-2): ETGVTQSPTHLIKTRGQQVTLRCSSQSGHNTVSWYQQALGQGPQFIFQYYREEENGRGNFPPRFSGLQFPNYSSELNVNALELDDSALYLCASSLAPQNGGELFFGEGSRLTVL.

The rearrangement uses TRBV6-4 and TRBJ1-1, with D tentatively TRBD1 (5 bases). Germline CDR1 and CDR2: MRHNA and SNTAGT. Trimming pared 5 bases from V and 0 bases from J, leaving 13 bases between. This CDR3 spans 15 amino acids. This chain's CDR3 is CASSLYGTVNTEAFF. Here the CDR3 DNA reads TGTGCCAGCAGTTTATACGGGACCGTGAACACTGAAGCTTTCTTT.

This clone was picked up many times. The chain links TRBV10-3 to TRBJ2-7; a weak D match, TRBD1 (7 bases). The V gene lost 3 bases and the J gene lost 5 bases, with 17 bases spanning the gap. Germline V gene sequence: CDR1 ENHRY, CDR2 SYGVKD. The CDR3 sequence is 15 residues long. CDR3 sequence reads: CAISEGGTASHEQYF. CDR3 DNA sequence: TGTGCCATCAGTGAAGGCGGGACAGCTTCCCACGAGCAGTACTTC.

This clone was seen only a few times. The chain employs TRBV19 and TRBJ1-3; D may be TRBD1 (6 bases). Germline CDR1 reads LNHDA; CDR2 reads SQIVND (reference sequence). The V gene lost 7 bases and the J gene lost 0 bases, with 10 bases spanning the gap. This CDR3 region has 14 residues. The CDR3 coding sequence is TGTGCCAGTAATAGGGGGGGCTCTGGAAACACCATATATTTT. Amino acid sequence: CASNRGGSGNTIYF.

The chain uses TRBV2 and TRBJ2-3; 8 nucleotides align to TRBD1. Germline V gene lookup returns CDR1 SNHLY and CDR2 FYNNEI. The CDR3 runs to 17 residues. Germline trimming cut 3 bases from V and 4 bases from J; bases unmatched to any gene: 12. DNA for the CDR3: TGTGCCAGCAGTGATGTAGGCAGGGGGCTTTTGGCAGATACGCAGTATTTT. Amino acids: CASSDVGRGLLADTQYF.

This clone was observed a few times. The chain carries TRBV10-3 and TRBJ2-7; 7 bases map to TRBD1. V lost 6 bases, J lost 1 base, and 6 bases stayed unmatched. The CDR3 has 14 amino acids. Germline V lookup: CDR1 ENHRY, CDR2 SYGVKD. The DNA of the CDR3 is TGTGCCATCAGGGGGGCGACAGGGTCCTACGAGCAGTACTTC. Translation: CAIRGATGSYEQYF.

V gene TRBV7-8 combines with J gene TRBJ2-3; 7 nucleotides line up with TRBD2. With V trimmed by 3 bases and J by 0 bases, 3 bases remained unmatched. The germline CDR1 and CDR2 sequences are SGHVS and FQNEAQ. The CDR3 consists of 15 residues. The CDR3 reads CASSFRSGSTDTQYF. The CDR3 nucleotides read TGTGCCAGCAGCTTCCGTAGCGGGAGCACAGATACGCAGTATTTT.

Only a few counts were recorded for this clone. V is TRBV29-1 and J is TRBJ2-1; 9 positions agree with TRBD1. This CDR3 region has 14 residues. V lost 6 bases and J lost 6; bases outside the gene matches: 9. CDR1 and CDR2 (germline): SQVTM, ANQGSEA. The CDR3 sequence: CSVFRDRAVNEQFF. The CDR3 nucleotides are TGCAGCGTCTTCCGGGACAGGGCTGTCAATGAGCAGTTCTTC.

This rearrangement joins TRBV4-3 to TRBJ2-1; D is perhaps TRBD1 (6 bases). Trimming removed 2 bases from V and 8 bases from J, with 16 bases in between. The CDR3 has 15 amino acids. CDR1 and CDR2 from the germline V gene are LGHNA and YSLEER. This CDR3 is CASSQPGDMWDEQFF. For the CDR3, the DNA is TGCGCCAGCAGCCAACCAGGGGATATGTGGGATGAGCAGTTCTTC.